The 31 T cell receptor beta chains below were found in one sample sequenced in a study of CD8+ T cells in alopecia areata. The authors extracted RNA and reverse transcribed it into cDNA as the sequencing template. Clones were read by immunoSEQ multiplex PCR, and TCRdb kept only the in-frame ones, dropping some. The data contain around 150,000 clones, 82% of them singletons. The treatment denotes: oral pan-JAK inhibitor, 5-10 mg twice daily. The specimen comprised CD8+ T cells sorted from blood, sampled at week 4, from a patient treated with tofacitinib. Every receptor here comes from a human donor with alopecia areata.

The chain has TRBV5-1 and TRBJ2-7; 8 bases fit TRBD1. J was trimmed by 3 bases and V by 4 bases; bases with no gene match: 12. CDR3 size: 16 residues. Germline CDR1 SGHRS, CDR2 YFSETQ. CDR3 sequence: CASSTSPGQGRYEQYF. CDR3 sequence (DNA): TGCGCCAGCAGCACAAGTCCCGGACAGGGACGCTACGAGCAGTACTTC.

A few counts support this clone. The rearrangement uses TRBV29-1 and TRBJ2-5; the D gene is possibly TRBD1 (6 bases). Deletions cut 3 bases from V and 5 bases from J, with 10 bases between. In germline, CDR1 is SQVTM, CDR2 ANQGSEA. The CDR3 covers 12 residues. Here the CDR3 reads CSVDWGQETQYF. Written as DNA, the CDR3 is TGCAGCGTTGATTGGGGGCAGGAGACCCAGTACTTC.

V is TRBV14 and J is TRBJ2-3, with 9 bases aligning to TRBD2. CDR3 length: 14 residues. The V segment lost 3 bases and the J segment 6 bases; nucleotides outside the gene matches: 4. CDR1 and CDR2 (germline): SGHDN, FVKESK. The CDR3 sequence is CASSHLAGADTQYF. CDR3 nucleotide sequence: TGTGCCAGCAGCCATTTAGCGGGGGCCGATACGCAGTATTTT.

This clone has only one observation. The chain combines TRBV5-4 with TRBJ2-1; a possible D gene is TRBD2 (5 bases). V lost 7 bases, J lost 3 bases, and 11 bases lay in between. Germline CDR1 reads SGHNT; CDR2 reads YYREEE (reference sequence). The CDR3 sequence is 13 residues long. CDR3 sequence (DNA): TGTGCCAGCCTGGACTTAAACTACAATGAGCAGTTCTTC. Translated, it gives CASLDLNYNEQFF.

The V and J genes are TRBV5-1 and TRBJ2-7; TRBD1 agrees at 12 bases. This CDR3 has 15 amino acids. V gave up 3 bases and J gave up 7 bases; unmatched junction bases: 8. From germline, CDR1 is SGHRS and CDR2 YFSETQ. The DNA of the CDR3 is TGCGCCAGCAGCTATGGGACAGGGGGCTTGAGGGAGCAGTACTTC. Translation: CASSYGTGGLREQYF.

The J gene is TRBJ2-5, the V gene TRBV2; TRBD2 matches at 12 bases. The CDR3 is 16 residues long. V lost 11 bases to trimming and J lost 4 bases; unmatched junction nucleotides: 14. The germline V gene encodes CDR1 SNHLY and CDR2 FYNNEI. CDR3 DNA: TGTGCCCACTCGGCTAGCGGGGGGGCTACGGGAGAGACCCAGTACTTC. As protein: CAHSASGGATGETQYF.

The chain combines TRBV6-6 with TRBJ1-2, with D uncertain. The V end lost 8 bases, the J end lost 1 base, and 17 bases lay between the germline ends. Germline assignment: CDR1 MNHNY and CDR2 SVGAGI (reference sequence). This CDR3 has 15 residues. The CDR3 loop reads CASSTAPRVNYGYTF. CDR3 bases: TGTGCCAGCTCAACTGCGCCGCGGGTTAACTATGGCTACACCTTC.

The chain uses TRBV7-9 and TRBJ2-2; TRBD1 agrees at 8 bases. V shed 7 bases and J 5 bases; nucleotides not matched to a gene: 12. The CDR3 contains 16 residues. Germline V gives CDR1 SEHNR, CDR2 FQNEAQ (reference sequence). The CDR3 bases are TGTGCCAGCATCGACCGGACAGGGAGAGCGACCGGGGAGCTGTTTTTT. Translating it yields CASIDRTGRATGELFF.

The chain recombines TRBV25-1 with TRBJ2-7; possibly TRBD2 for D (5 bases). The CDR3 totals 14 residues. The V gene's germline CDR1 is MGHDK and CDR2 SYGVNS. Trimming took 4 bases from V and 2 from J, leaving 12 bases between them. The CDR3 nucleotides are TGTGCCAGCAGTGGGACCATCGGGGCCTACGAGCAGTACTTC. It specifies CASSGTIGAYEQYF.

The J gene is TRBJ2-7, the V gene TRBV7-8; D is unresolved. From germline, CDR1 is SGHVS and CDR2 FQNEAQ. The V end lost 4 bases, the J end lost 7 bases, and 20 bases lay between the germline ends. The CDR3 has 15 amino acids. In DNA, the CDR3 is TGTGCCAGCAGCTCCCAGACTCCCATGGGGAAGGAGCAGTACTTC. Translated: CASSSQTPMGKEQYF.

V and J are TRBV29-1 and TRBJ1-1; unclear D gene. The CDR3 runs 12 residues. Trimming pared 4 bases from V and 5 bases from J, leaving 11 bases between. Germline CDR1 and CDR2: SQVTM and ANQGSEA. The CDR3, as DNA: TGCAGCGTTGTCCCTCGGGAGACTGAAGCTTTCTTT. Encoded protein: CSVVPRETEAFF. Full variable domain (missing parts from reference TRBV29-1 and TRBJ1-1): SAVISQKPSRDICQRGTSLTIQCQVDSQVTMMFWYRQQPGQSLTLIATANQGSEATYESGFVIDKFPISRPNLTFSTLTVSNMSPEDSSIYLCSVVPRETEAFFGQGTRLTVV.

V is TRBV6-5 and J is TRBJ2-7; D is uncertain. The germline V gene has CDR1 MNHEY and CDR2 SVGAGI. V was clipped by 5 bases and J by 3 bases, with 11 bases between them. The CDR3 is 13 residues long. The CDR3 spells CASSGRNSYEQYF. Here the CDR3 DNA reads TGTGCCAGCAGTGGAAGAAACAGCTACGAGCAGTACTTC.

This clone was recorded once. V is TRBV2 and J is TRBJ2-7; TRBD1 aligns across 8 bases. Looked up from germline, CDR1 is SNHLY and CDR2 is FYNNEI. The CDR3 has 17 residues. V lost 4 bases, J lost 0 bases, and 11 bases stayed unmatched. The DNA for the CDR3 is TGTGCCAGCAGTGCCGTACTCAGACAGGGGAGCTCCTACGAGCAGTACTTC. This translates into CASSAVLRQGSSYEQYF.

The CDR3 sequence: CASSQTDTSGSTDTQYF. CDR3 coding DNA: TGCGCCAGCAGCCAGACCGATACTAGCGGGAGCACAGATACGCAGTATTTT. The V and J genes are TRBV4-1 and TRBJ2-3, with 9 bases matching TRBD2. Germline-derived CDR1 and CDR2 are MGHRA and YSYEKL. The V and J ends lost 3 bases and 0 bases, in that order; junction bases with no gene match: 7. The CDR3 covers 17 residues.

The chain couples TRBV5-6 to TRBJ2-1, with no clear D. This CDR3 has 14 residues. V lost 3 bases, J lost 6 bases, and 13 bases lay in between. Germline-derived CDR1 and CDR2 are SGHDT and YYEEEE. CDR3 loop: CASSSGPLVNEQFF. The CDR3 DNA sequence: TGTGCCAGCAGCTCTGGGCCGCTGGTCAATGAGCAGTTCTTC.

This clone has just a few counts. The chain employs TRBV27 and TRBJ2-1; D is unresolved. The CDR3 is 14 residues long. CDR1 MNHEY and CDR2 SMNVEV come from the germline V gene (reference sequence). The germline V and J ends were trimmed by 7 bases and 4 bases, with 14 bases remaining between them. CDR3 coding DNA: TGTGCCAGCACTACCTCAACTGGATACAATGAGCAGTTCTTC. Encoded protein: CASTTSTGYNEQFF.

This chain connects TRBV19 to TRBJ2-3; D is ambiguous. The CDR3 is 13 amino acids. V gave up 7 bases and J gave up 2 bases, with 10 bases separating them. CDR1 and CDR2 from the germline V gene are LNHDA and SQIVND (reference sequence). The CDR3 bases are TGTGCCAGTATACCGGCCTACACAGATACGCAGTATTTT. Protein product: CASIPAYTDTQYF.

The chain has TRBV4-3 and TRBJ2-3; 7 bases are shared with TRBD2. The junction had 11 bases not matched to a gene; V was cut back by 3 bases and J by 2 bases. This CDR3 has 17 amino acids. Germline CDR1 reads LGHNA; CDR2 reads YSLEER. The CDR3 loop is CASSHGRAGIYTDTQYF. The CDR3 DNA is TGCGCCAGCAGCCATGGGAGGGCCGGAATTTACACAGATACGCAGTATTTT.

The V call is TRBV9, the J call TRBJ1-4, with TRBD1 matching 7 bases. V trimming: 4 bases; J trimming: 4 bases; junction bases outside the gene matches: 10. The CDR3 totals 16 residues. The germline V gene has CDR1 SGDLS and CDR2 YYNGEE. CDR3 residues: CASSLRDRASNEKLFF. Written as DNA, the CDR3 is TGTGCCAGCAGCCTCCGAGACAGGGCAAGTAATGAAAAACTGTTTTTT.

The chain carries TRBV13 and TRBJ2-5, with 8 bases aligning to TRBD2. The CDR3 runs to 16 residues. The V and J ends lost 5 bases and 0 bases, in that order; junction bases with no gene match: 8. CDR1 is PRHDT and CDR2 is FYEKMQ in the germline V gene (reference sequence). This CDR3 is CASSPHKTSDQETQYF. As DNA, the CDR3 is TGTGCCAGCAGCCCACACAAGACTAGCGACCAAGAGACCCAGTACTTC.

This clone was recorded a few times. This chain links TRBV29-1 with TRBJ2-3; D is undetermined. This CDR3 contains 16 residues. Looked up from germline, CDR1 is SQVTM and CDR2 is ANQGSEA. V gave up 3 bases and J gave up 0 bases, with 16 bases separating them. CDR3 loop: CSVEAWFDASTDTQYF. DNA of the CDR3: TGCAGCGTTGAGGCGTGGTTTGACGCTAGCACAGATACGCAGTATTTT.

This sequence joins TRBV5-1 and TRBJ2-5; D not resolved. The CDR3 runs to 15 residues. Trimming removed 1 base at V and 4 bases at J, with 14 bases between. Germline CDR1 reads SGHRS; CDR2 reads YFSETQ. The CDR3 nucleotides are TGCGCCAGCAGCTTGTATTTGGAAGGTGCAGAGACCCAGTACTTC. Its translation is CASSLYLEGAETQYF.

The CDR3 spells CASSLDPGQGDYEQYF. Written as DNA, the CDR3 is TGTGCCAGCAGCTTAGACCCAGGGCAGGGGGACTACGAGCAGTACTTC. The chain employs TRBV7-9 and TRBJ2-7, with 7 positions matching TRBD1. Per the germline V gene, CDR1 is SEHNR and CDR2 is FQNEAQ (reference sequence). The CDR3 is 16 residues long. V shed 1 base, J shed 3 bases, and the junction held 9 bases outside the gene matches.

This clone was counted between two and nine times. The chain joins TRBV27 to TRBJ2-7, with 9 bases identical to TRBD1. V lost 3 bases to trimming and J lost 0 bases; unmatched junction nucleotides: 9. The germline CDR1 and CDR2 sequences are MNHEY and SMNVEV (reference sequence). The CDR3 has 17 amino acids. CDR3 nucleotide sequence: TGTGCCAGCAGTTTTCTTCCGGGACAGGGTAGCTCCTACGAGCAGTACTTC. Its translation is CASSFLPGQGSSYEQYF.

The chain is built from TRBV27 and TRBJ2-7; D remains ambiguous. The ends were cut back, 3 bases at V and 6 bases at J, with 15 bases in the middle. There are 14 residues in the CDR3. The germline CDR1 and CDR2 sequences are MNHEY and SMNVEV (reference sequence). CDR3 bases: TGTGCCAGCAGTTTCTTGGGGAACCTCGGCGAGCAGTACTTC. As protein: CASSFLGNLGEQYF.

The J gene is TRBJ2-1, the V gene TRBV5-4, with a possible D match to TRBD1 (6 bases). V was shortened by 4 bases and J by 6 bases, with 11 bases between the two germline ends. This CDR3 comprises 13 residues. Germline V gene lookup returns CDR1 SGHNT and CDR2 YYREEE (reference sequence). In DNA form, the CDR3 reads TGTGCCAGCAGCCCGGACAGTGCCAATGAGCAGTTCTTC. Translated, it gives CASSPDSANEQFF.

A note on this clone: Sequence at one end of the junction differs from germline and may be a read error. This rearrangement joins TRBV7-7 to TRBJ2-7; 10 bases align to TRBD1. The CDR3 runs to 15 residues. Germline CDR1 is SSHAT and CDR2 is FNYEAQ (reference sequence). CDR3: CASSPGQGGGYEQYF. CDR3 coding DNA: TGTGCTAGCAGCCCCGGACAGGGGGGTGGGTACGAGCAGTACTTC.

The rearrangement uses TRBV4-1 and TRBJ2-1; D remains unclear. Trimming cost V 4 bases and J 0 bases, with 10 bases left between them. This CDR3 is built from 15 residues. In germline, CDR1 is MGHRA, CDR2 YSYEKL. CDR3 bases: TGCGCCAGCAGCCCCCCGGTAGGCTCCTACAATGAGCAGTTCTTC. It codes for CASSPPVGSYNEQFF.

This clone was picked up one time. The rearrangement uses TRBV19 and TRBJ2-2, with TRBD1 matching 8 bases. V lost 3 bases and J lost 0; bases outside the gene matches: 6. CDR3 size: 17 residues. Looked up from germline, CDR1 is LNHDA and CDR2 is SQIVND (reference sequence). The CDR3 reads CASSILWTGTNTGELFF. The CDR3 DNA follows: TGTGCCAGTAGTATCCTTTGGACAGGGACGAACACCGGGGAGCTGTTTTTT.

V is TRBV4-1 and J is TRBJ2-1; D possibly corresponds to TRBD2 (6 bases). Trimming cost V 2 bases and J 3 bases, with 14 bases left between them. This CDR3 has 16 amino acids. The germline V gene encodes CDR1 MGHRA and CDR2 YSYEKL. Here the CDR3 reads CASSQTPRGGYNEQFF. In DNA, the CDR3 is TGCGCCAGCAGCCAAACACCCCGGGGAGGCTACAATGAGCAGTTCTTC.

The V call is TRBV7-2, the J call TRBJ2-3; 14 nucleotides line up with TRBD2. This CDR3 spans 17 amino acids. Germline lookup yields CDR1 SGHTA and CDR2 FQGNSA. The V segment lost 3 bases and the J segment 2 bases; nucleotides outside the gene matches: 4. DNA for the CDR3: TGTGCCAGCAGCTTCCCGACTAGCGGGGGGGACACAGATACGCAGTATTTT. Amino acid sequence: CASSFPTSGGDTDTQYF.